These T cell receptor beta chains were read from a single sample in a study of immune cell composition in non-small cell lung cancer. Sequencing used immunoSEQ multiplex PCR; TCRdb keeps in-frame clones, though not all of them. Of 1,000 to 1,500 clones in the sample, less than 85% were seen once. Material for sequencing was lung tumor tissue. These receptors were taken from a human donor with non-small cell lung cancer. The CDR3 runs from the conserved cysteine through the conserved F or W. A D gene is named only where the DNA matches it firmly. Only part of the rows carry a size: once, few, many, or a class if the clone is expanded.

D gene	V gene	CDR3 length	J gene	clone size	CDR3 DNA	CDR3 protein
NA	TRBV27	15	TRBJ1-1	NA	TGTGCCAGCAGTTTCCACCAAGACGGGAAAACTGAAGCTTTCTTT	CASSFHQDGKTEAFF
NA	TRBV11-2	14	TRBJ2-2	NA	TGTGCCAGCAGCGGACGGATTAACACCGGGGAGCTATTTTTT	CASSGRINTGELFF
NA	TRBV7-9	15	TRBJ2-7	NA	TGTGCCAGCAGCCCAGGGTGGGCCTCTAGACACGAGCAGTACTTC	CASSPGWASRHEQYF
TRBD2	TRBV9	16	TRBJ2-1	NA	TGTGCCAGCAGCGTAGACGGGAGGGGATACTACAATGAGCAGTTCTTC	CASSVDGRGYYNEQFF
NA	TRBV2	17	TRBJ1-6	few	TGTGCCAGCTGGGTAGGGCAGGGGAGCTCCTATAATTCACCCCTCCACTTT	CASWVGQGSSYNSPLHF
TRBD1	TRBV6-5	16	TRBJ2-7	NA	TGTGCCAGCAATTATTACGGACAGGGAGGCGCGTTGGGGCAGTACTTC	CASNYYGQGGALGQYF
TRBD1	TRBV15	15	TRBJ1-2	NA	TGTGCCACCAGCAGTAACAGGGGACTTAACTATGGCTACACCTTC	CATSSNRGLNYGYTF
TRBD2	TRBV7-2	14	TRBJ2-5	NA	TGTGCCAGCAGCTACCTAGCGGGACAAGAGGCCCAGTACTTC	CASSYLAGQEAQYF
TRBD1	TRBV5-1	14	TRBJ2-3	once	TGCGCCAGCAGCCGACAGGGATTAGGGGATACGCAGTATTTT	CASSRQGLGDTQYF
NA	TRBV7-9	12	TRBJ1-1	NA	TGTGCCAGCAGCTCCCCGAGGGCAGAAGCTTTCTTT	CASSSPRAEAFF
TRBD1	TRBV5-5	16	TRBJ2-7	few	TGTGCCAGCAGCTTGTACGTCTCGGCAGGGGGTACCGAGCAGTACTTC	CASSLYVSAGGTEQYF
NA	TRBV9	15	TRBJ2-1	NA	TGTGCCAGCAGCGTTGGTGGAAGGGGTCTGAATGAGCAGTTCTTC	CASSVGGRGLNEQFF
TRBD1	TRBV5-8	16	TRBJ2-5	NA	TGTGCCAGCAGCTTGGGGGACAGGGGAGAATCGGAGACCCAGTACTTC	CASSLGDRGESETQYF
TRBD2	TRBV9	15	TRBJ2-3	NA	TGTGCCAGCAGCGTAACCCCCAGCGGGGCAGATACGCAGTATTTT	CASSVTPSGADTQYF
TRBD2	TRBV9	18	TRBJ2-3	NA	TGTGCCAGCAGCGTAGGCCTAGCGGGAGCGCCCCTCACAGATACGCAGTATTTT	CASSVGLAGAPLTDTQYF
NA	TRBV5-3	13	TRBJ1-2	NA	TGTGCCAGCAGCCCACGTACCGGGATCCAGTACACCTTC	CASSPRTGIQYTF
TRBD1	TRBV5-1	17	TRBJ2-3	NA	TGCGCCAGCAGCTTATATACCGGGACAGGGATAACAGATACGCAGTATTTT	CASSLYTGTGITDTQYF
TRBD2	TRBV5-4	16	TRBJ2-1	NA	TGTGCCAGCATCGCGAGACTAGCGGGAGAAGGCAATGAGCAGTTCTTC	CASIARLAGEGNEQFF
NA	TRBV6-5	12	TRBJ2-1	once	TGTGCCAGCAGTTCGACTCCATGGGAGCAGTTCTTC	CASSSTPWEQFF
NA	TRBV27	14	TRBJ1-1	NA	TGTGCCAGCAGTTTAGCGGGGGTACGTACTGAAGCTTTCTTT	CASSLAGVRTEAFF
TRBD2	TRBV14	17	TRBJ2-1	once	TGTGCCAGCAGCCAAGATCTAGGAGCGGGACTTCACAATGAGCAGTTCTTC	CASSQDLGAGLHNEQFF
NA	TRBV6-1	13	TRBJ1-5	NA	TGTGCCACCCTGTGGGAGGGCAATCAGCCCCAGCATTTT	CATLWEGNQPQHF
NA	TRBV6-6	14	TRBJ2-7	NA	TGTGCCAGCATTGGGCAGGGTAGGTCCTACGAGCAGTACTTC	CASIGQGRSYEQYF
NA	TRBV11-3	12	TRBJ2-1	NA	TGTGCCAGCAGTCGCAGAGACAGTGAGCAGTTCTTC	CASSRRDSEQFF
TRBD2	TRBV27	15	TRBJ2-7	NA	TGTGCCAGCAGTTCCCTAGCGGGGGGTTACTACGAGCAGTACTTC	CASSSLAGGYYEQYF
NA	TRBV7-9	15	TRBJ2-7	NA	TGTGCCAGCAGCTTACTAGGAGTTAGCTCCTACGAGCAGTACTTC	CASSLLGVSSYEQYF
TRBD1	TRBV7-2	14	TRBJ1-5	NA	TGTGCCAGCAGCCGACAGGGCAACAATCAGCCCCAGCATTTT	CASSRQGNNQPQHF
TRBD2	TRBV25-1	18	TRBJ2-3	NA	TGTGCCAGCAGTGAATTGGCGGGACTAGCGGTGAACACAGATACGCAGTATTTT	CASSELAGLAVNTDTQYF